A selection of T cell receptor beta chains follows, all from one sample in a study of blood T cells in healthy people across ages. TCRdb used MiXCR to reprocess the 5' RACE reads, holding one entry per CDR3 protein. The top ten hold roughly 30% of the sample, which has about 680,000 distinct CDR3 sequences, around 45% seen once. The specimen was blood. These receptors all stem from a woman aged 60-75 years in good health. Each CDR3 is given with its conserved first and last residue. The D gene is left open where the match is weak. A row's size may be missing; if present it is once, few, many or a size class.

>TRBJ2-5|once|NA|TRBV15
CATSRERGAMVKTQYF
TGTGCCACCAGCAGAGAAAGGGGGGCGATGGTTAAGACCCAGTACTTC
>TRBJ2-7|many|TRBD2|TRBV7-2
CASSLTASSGQYEQYF
TGTGCCAGCAGCTTAACAGCTTCTAGCGGGCAATACGAGCAGTACTTC
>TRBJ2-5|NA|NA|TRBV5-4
CASSLDSREQYF
TGTGCCAGCAGCTTGGACAGCCGTGAGCAGTACTTC
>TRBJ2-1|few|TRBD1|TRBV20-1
CSAGTGQGGANEQFF
TGCAGTGCTGGAACCGGACAGGGGGGAGCCAATGAGCAGTTCTTC
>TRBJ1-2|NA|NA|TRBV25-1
CASSEPGAGGYTF
TGTGCCAGCAGTGAACCGGGAGCGGGTGGCTACACCTTC
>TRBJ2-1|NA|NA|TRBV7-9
CASSLSGTLNEQFF
TGTGCCAGCAGCTTAAGTGGGACGCTCAATGAGCAGTTCTTC
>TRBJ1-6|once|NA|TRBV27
CASSFPSGGSPLHF
TGTGCCAGCAGTTTCCCCTCCGGGGGCTCACCCCTCCACTTT
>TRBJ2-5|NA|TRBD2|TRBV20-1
CSAYSAGGIEQYF
TGCAGTGCTTACTCGGCGGGGGGGATTGAGCAGTACTTC
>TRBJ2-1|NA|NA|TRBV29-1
CSVGFDNEQFF
TGCAGCGTTGGGTTTGACAATGAGCAGTTCTTC
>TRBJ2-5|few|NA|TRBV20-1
CSARDINQETQYF
TGCAGTGCTAGAGATATAAACCAAGAGACCCAGTACTTC
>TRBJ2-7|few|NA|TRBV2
CASSEWGPYYEQYF
TGTGCCAGCAGTGAATGGGGGCCCTACTACGAGCAGTACTTC
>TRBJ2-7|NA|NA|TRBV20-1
CSAPGGFYEQYF
TGCAGTGCCCCCGGGGGATTCTACGAGCAGTACTTC